The 11 T cell receptor beta chains below come from one sample, sequenced in a study of cytomegalovirus exposure and HLA in healthy donors. PCR involved 60 Vbeta and 13 Jbeta primers. Assay used: immunoSEQ multiplex PCR; TCRdb lists only in-frame clones, some missing. The table records around 200,000 clones, roughly 80% of them present only once. Sample: PBMCs. The receptors come from a man aged 50 or older in good health and CMV-seronegative.

This chain uses TRBV7-2 with TRBJ1-3, with a weak D call TRBD1 (5 bases). V was cut by 1 base and J by 0 bases, with 16 bases left in between. The CDR3 has 18 amino acids. The germline V gene encodes CDR1 SGHTA and CDR2 FQGNSA. The CDR3 is CASSLGGGDSSSGNTIYF. The CDR3 DNA sequence: TGTGCCAGCAGCTTAGGGGGGGGAGACAGCAGCTCTGGAAACACCATATATTTT.

This clone was recorded once. The CDR3 bases are TGCGCCAGCAGCGCGGGGACTAGCGGGGGGGCTTACACAGATACGCAGTATTTT. Protein product: CASSAGTSGGAYTDTQYF. The rearrangement uses TRBV5-1 and TRBJ2-3, with TRBD2 matching 16 bases. This CDR3 is 18 amino acids long. The ends lost 4 bases at V and 2 bases at J; junction bases unmatched: 7. Germline CDR1 reads SGHRS; CDR2 reads YFSETQ.

This sequence joins TRBV20-1 and TRBJ2-5, with D tentatively TRBD2 (5 bases). The CDR3 has 11 residues. The V end was cut by 8 bases, the J end by 1 base, with 8 bases between. CDR1 and CDR2 from the germline V gene are DFQATT and SNEGSKA (reference sequence). In DNA, the CDR3 is TGCAGTCAGCGGATCCAAGAGACCCAGTACTTC. Translated, it gives CSQRIQETQYF.

The chain is built from TRBV19 and TRBJ1-2; no clear D gene. Germline CDR1 and CDR2: LNHDA and SQIVND (reference sequence). This CDR3 is built from 14 residues. Trimming shortened V by 5 bases and J by 8 bases, and 18 bases separated the two germline ends. CDR3 residues: CASSAAVRVGGYTF. As DNA, the CDR3 is TGTGCCAGTAGTGCCGCCGTGAGGGTCGGCGGCTACACCTTC. The entire variable domain, with the rest obtained from reference TRBV19 and TRBJ1-2, is as follows: DGGITQSPKYLFRKEGQNVTLSCEQNLNHDAMYWYRQDPGQGLRLIYYSQIVNDFQKGDIAEGYSVSREKKESFPLTVTSAQKNPTAFYLCASSAAVRVGGYTFGSGTRLTVV.

The rearrangement joins TRBV4-3 to TRBJ1-6; no clear D gene. The length of the CDR3 is 19 residues. Germline values: CDR1 LGHNA, CDR2 YSLEER. The V and J ends lost 2 bases and 0 bases respectively, with 17 bases between them. In nucleotides, the CDR3 is TGCGCCAGCAGCCAACTACAGCCTACCCTGAGCTCCTATAATTCACCCCTCCACTTT. Translated: CASSQLQPTLSSYNSPLHF.

The chain recombines TRBV11-2 with TRBJ2-5, with 8 bases matching TRBD2. V lost 1 base and J lost 4; bases outside the gene matches: 8. Germline CDR1 and CDR2: SGHAT and FQNNGV. CDR3 length: 16 residues. This CDR3 is CASSLAGGGFGETQYF. In DNA form, the CDR3 reads TGTGCCAGCAGCTTAGCGGGCGGGGGGTTTGGAGAGACCCAGTACTTC.

The V call is TRBV29-1, the J call TRBJ2-5; 8 nucleotides match TRBD2. The CDR3 extends over 12 amino acids. Unmatched junction bases numbered 2, after V lost 3 bases and J lost 5 bases. CDR1 and CDR2 from the germline V gene are SQVTM and ANQGSEA. This chain's CDR3 is CSVDSGGETQYF. DNA of the CDR3: TGCAGCGTTGACTCGGGGGGGGAGACCCAGTACTTC.

This chain joins TRBV7-3 and TRBJ2-1; 8 bases are a match to TRBD2. Germline V CDR1 and CDR2: SGHTA, FQGTGA. J lost 1 base, V lost 4 bases, and 9 bases had no gene match. The CDR3 covers 17 residues. CDR3 region: CASSSRGGGFSYNEQFF. The CDR3 DNA reads TGTGCCAGCAGCTCCCGGGGCGGGGGGTTTTCCTACAATGAGCAGTTCTTC. Full variable domain (outside the CDR3, taken from reference TRBV7-3 and TRBJ2-1): GAGVSQTPSNKVTEKGKYVELRCDPISGHTALYWYRQSLGQGPEFLIYFQGTGAADDSGLPNDRFFAVRPEGSVSTLKIQRTERGDSAVYLCASSSRGGGFSYNEQFFGPGTRLTVL.

The rearrangement joins TRBV7-8 to TRBJ2-7; D uncertain. The CDR3 loop spans 15 amino acids. Germline lookup yields CDR1 SGHVS and CDR2 FQNEAQ. V was trimmed by 5 bases and J by 3 bases, leaving 17 bases between them. CDR3 DNA: TGTGCCAGCAGCCTACTCGGTGACTCAAACTACGAGCAGTACTTC. It is translated as CASSLLGDSNYEQYF.

The chain employs TRBV6-1 and TRBJ1-4; a possible D gene is TRBD1 (6 bases). V was pared by 4 bases and J by 4 bases, with 10 bases between. Looked up from germline, CDR1 is MNHNS and CDR2 is SASEGT. The CDR3 consists of 14 residues. The CDR3 sequence: CASSARDINEKLFF. The DNA of the CDR3 is TGTGCCAGCAGTGCCCGGGACATTAATGAAAAACTGTTTTTT.

This clone was counted between two and nine times. The chain has TRBV11-3 and TRBJ1-1; weak D call: TRBD1 (5 bases). The V gene lost 5 bases and the J gene lost 3 bases, with 10 bases spanning the gap. CDR1 and CDR2 (germline): SGHNT, YENEEA. CDR3 length: 13 residues. The CDR3 protein is CASSPRGDTEAFF. The CDR3, as DNA: TGTGCCAGCAGCCCGCGGGGGGACACTGAAGCTTTCTTT.